This paragraph covers one TCR beta chain sequence. This CDR3 is 15 amino acids long. The V gene's germline CDR1 is MNHEY and CDR2 SVGAGI. The germline V and J ends were trimmed by 0 bases and 0 bases, with 6 bases remaining between them. Authors' analysis steps: Nucleated cell counts were estimated from reference gene primer amplification. The method was immunoSEQ multiplex PCR; TCRdb's version includes in-frame clones alone and lacks a portion of them. V, J and clone size were drawn from that table, and D and trimming were deduced from the DNA. The sample contains 200,000 to 250,000 clones, 84% of which appear only once. This entry is derived from a study of blood T cell repertoires in COVID-19. Across the study: COVID-19 samples collected from the United States, Italy and Spain covered acute and convalescent phases. Sample material is recorded as cDNA or gDNA derived from T cells, B-cell-depleted T cells, or PBMCs.

Patients from Seattle were sampled longitudinally, starting during active infection. The material sequenced was peripheral blood. The sequence came from a woman of 80 years or more with COVID-19, enrolled during active disease. The V gene is TRBV6-5, the J gene TRBJ1-3, with unresolved D. As DNA, the CDR3 is TGTGCCAGCAGTTACTCGGCGGGCTCTGGAAACACCATATATTTT. As protein: CASSYSAGSGNTIYF.